What follows is one T cell receptor beta chain and its context. Antigen: not known. The record originates from a study of T-cell reconstitution after alpha-beta-depleted transplantation in children. Notes on the study in general: In patients about two months after transplant, alpha-beta T cells reportedly arose from several hundred expanded graft clones. Fresh T-cell production supplied most of the T-cell counts and diversity seen one year after transplant. Surviving recipient T cells and thymic progenitors produced the high day-60 TCRbeta diversity seen in some patients.

Trimming pared 3 bases from V and 7 bases from J, leaving 12 bases between. Germline V gene data show CDR1 as MDHEN and CDR2 as SYDVKM. This CDR3 contains 13 residues. Unique molecular identifiers were incorporated into the prepared TCRbeta library. TCRdb reprocessed the PCR reads via MiXCR and lists one record per CDR3 protein. The data show 250,000 or so distinct CDR3 sequences, under 30% seen once. This chain uses TRBV28 with TRBJ1-2; the D is unclear. This receptor was taken from a female patient between 2 and 15 years old who had a stem cell transplant for congenital amegakaryocytic thrombocytopenia, so the T cells may come from the graft donor. This sample comprised PBMCs, mostly from graft donor cells, obtained 360 days after TCRalphabeta/CD19-depleted stem cell transplant. The CDR3 coding sequence is TGTGCCAGCAGTTTGAGTCCGCCGGCTGGCTACACCTTC. This gives the protein CASSLSPPAGYTF.